One and the same sample provided the 10 T cell receptor beta chains below, sequenced in a study of OX40 agonist ivuxolimab in advanced cancers. Libraries were prepared by immunoSEQ multiplex PCR; TCRdb keeps only in-frame clonotypes and omits some of them. The sample holds about 100,000 clones, roughly 90% seen once. The material was CD4+ or CD8+ T cells sorted from blood, obtained in a trial of the OX40 agonist ivuxolimab. These receptor sequences come from an adult with an advanced solid tumor such as melanoma, head and neck, liver or kidney cancer.

V gene TRBV28 combines with J gene TRBJ1-5; no clear D. The CDR3 consists of 15 residues. Germline CDR1 is MDHEN and CDR2 is SYDVKM. The V gene lost 5 bases and the J gene lost 0 bases, with 11 bases spanning the gap. This chain's CDR3 is CASSITGYSNQPQHF. Written as DNA, the CDR3 is TGTGCCAGCAGTATAACGGGGTATAGCAATCAGCCCCAGCATTTT.

This clone was picked up a small number of times. The chain employs TRBV5-6 and TRBJ1-4, with D unresolved. There are 18 residues in the CDR3. With 4 bases removed from V and 7 bases from J, the gap between germline ends came to 26 bases. Germline values: CDR1 SGHDT, CDR2 YYEEEE. In DNA, the CDR3 is TGTGCCAGCAGCCTCCAGAGGGAAATTGGTTATGATCTTGAAAAACTGTTTTTT. Its translation: CASSLQREIGYDLEKLFF.

The J gene is TRBJ2-5, the V gene TRBV2, with 9 bases fitting TRBD1. The CDR3 is 14 amino acids. Per the germline V gene, CDR1 is SNHLY and CDR2 is FYNNEI. The V segment lost 2 bases and the J segment 5 bases; nucleotides outside the gene matches: 3. This CDR3 reads CASSERGTGETQYF. Written as DNA, the CDR3 is TGTGCCAGCAGTGAAAGGGGGACAGGGGAGACCCAGTACTTC.

The J gene is TRBJ1-4, the V gene TRBV9; 7 nucleotides line up with TRBD1. The CDR3 length is 15 residues. The V gene's germline CDR1 is SGDLS and CDR2 YYNGEE. The V gene end was trimmed by 2 bases and the J gene end by 5 bases; junction bases not matched to a gene: 6. CDR3 in amino acids: CASSVGTAFNEKLFF. The CDR3 bases are TGTGCCAGCAGCGTGGGGACAGCATTCAATGAAAAACTGTTTTTT. The whole variable domain, remainder taken from reference TRBV9 and TRBJ1-4, is DSGVTQTPKHLITATGQRVTLRCSPRSGDLSVYWYQQSLDQGLQFLIQYYNGEERAKGNILERFSAQQFPDLHSELNLSSLELGDSALYFCASSVGTAFNEKLFFGSGTQLSVL.

The chain has TRBV7-8 and TRBJ2-7; D is uncertain. Germline V gene lookup returns CDR1 SGHVS and CDR2 FQNEAQ. CDR3 length equals 14 residues. The V end was cut by 1 base, the J end by 4 bases, with 11 bases between. CDR3 protein: CASSLGQETYEQYF. The CDR3 nucleotides read TGTGCCAGCAGCTTAGGCCAAGAGACATACGAGCAGTACTTC.

This clone has a handful of counts. V is TRBV7-2 and J is TRBJ2-7, with D unresolved. CDR1 and CDR2 (germline): SGHTA, FQGNSA. This CDR3 comprises 14 residues. Between the trimmed V and J ends, which lost 5 bases and 0 bases, there was a span of 11 bases. The CDR3 reads CASSRASSSYEQYF. Written as DNA, the CDR3 is TGTGCCAGCAGCCGCGCCTCTAGCTCCTACGAGCAGTACTTC.

The rearrangement links TRBV18 to TRBJ2-2; tentatively, D is TRBD2 (6 bases). Trimming left V 1 base short and J 5 bases short, with 14 bases between. CDR1 is KGHSH and CDR2 is LQKENI in the germline V gene. This CDR3 comprises 16 residues. CDR3 in DNA: TGTGCCAGCTCACCACTTAGCGGTGGCGGGACCGGGGAGCTGTTTTTT. Its translation: CASSPLSGGGTGELFF.

This chain joins TRBV7-8 and TRBJ2-7; TRBD1 matches 8 bases. Trimming cost V 4 bases and J 4 bases; bases outside gene matches: 9. The CDR3 consists of 15 residues. Germline V gene lookup returns CDR1 SGHVS and CDR2 FQNEAQ. This CDR3 is CASSYTGTGPYEQYF. Written as DNA, the CDR3 is TGTGCCAGCAGCTACACCGGGACAGGACCTTACGAGCAGTACTTC.

This clone was seen only once. The chain carries TRBV9 and TRBJ2-3, with D unresolved. V lost 0 bases and J 2 bases, leaving 7 bases between the germline ends. Germline lookup yields CDR1 SGDLS and CDR2 YYNGEE. The CDR3 has 14 amino acids. In DNA, the CDR3 is TGTGCCAGCAGCGTAGCCAGTTCCACAGATACGCAGTATTTT. Its protein product is CASSVASSTDTQYF.

The DNA of the CDR3 is TGTGCCAGCAGCTTAGATGCGGGAGTAGGTTACAATGAGCAGTTCTTC. It translates to CASSLDAGVGYNEQFF. The V and J genes are TRBV7-2 and TRBJ2-1; 7 bases map to TRBD2. V shed 1 base and J 4 bases; nucleotides not matched to a gene: 7. Germline V gene sequence: CDR1 SGHTA, CDR2 FQGNSA. The CDR3 has 16 amino acids.